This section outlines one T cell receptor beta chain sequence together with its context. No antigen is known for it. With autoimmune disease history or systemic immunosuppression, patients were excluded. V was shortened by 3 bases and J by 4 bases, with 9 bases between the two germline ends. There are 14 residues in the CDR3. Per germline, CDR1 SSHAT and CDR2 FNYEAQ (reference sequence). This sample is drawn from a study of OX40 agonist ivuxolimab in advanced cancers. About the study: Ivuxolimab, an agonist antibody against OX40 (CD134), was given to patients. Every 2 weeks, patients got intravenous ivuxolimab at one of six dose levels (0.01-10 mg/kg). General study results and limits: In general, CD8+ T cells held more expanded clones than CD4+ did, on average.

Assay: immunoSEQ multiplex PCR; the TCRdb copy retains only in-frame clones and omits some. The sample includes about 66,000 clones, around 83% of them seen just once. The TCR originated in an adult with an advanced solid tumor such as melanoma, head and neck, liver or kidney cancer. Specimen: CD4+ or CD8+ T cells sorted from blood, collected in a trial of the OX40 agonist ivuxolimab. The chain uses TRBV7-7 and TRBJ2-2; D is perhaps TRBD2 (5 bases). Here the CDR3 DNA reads TGTGCCAGCAGCTTCCGGACTTCCACCGGGGAGCTGTTTTTT. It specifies CASSFRTSTGELFF. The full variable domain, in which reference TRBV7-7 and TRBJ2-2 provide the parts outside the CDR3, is GAGVSQSPRYKVTKRGQDVTLRCDPISSHATLYWYQQALGQGPEFLTYFNYEAQPDKSGLPSDRFSAERPEGSISTLTIQRTEQRDSAMYRCASSFRTSTGELFFGEGSRLTVL.